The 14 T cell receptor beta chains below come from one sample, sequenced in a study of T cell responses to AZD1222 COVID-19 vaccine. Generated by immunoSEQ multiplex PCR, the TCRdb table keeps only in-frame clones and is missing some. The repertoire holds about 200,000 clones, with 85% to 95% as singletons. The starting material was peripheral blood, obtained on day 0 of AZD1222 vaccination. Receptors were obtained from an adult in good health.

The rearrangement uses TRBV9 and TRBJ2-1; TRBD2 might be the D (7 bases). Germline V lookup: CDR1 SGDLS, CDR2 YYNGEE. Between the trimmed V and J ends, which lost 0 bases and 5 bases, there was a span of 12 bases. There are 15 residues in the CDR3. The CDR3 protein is CASSVEGGVNNEQFF. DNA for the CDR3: TGTGCCAGCAGCGTAGAGGGGGGGGTAAACAATGAGCAGTTCTTC.

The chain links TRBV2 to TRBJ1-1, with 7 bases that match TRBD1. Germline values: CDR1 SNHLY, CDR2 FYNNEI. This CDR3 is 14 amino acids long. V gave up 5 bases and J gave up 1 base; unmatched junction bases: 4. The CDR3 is CASSTGTANTEAFF. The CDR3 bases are TGTGCCAGCAGTACCGGGACAGCGAACACTGAAGCTTTCTTT.

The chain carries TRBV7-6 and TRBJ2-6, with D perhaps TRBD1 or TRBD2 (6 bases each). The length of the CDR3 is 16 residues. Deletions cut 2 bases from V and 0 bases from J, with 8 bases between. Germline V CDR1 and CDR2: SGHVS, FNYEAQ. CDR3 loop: CASSLWGASGANVLTF. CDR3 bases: TGTGCCAGCAGCTTATGGGGGGCCTCTGGGGCCAACGTCCTGACTTTC.

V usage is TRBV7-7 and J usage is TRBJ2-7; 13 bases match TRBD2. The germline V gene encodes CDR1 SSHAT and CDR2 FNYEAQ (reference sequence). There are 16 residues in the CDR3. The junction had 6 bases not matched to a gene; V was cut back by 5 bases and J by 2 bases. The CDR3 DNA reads TGTGCCAGCAGCCCGGGACTAGCGGGGAATACCTACGAGCAGTACTTC. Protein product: CASSPGLAGNTYEQYF.

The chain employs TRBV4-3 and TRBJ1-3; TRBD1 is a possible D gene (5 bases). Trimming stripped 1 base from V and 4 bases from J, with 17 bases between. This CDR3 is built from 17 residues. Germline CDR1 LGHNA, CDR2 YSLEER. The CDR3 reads CASSQAPLGASGNTIYF. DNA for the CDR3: TGCGCCAGCAGCCAAGCTCCCCTAGGGGCTTCGGGAAACACCATATATTTT.

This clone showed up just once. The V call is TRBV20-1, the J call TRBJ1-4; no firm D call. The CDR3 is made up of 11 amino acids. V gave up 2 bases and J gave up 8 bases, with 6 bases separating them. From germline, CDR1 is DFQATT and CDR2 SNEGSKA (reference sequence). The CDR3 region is CSARTGEKLFF. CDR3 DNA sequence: TGCAGTGCTAGAACGGGGGAAAAACTGTTTTTT.

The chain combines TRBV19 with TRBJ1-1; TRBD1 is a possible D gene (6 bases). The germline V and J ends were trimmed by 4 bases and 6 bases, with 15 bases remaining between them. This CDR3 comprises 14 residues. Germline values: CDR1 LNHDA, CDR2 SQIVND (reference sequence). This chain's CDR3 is CASSKASGVPEAFF. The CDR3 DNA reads TGTGCCAGTAGTAAAGCCTCAGGGGTTCCTGAAGCTTTCTTT.

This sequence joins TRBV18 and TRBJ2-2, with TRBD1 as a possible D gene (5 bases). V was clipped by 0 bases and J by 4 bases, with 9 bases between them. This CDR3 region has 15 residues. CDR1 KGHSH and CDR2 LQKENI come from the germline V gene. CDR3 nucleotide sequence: TGTGCCAGCTCACCACCGGGGCGAGTCACCGGGGAGCTGTTTTTT. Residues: CASSPPGRVTGELFF.

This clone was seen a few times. CDR3 nucleotide sequence: TGTGCCAGCAGCGCCGGGGACATTACTAACTATGGCTACACCTTC. Amino acids: CASSAGDITNYGYTF. V is TRBV7-9 and J is TRBJ1-2; tentatively, D is TRBD1 (6 bases). The germline gives CDR1 SEHNR, CDR2 FQNEAQ (reference sequence). CDR3 length: 15 residues. The germline V and J ends were trimmed by 5 bases and 0 bases, with 13 bases remaining between them. Variable domain in full (rest from reference TRBV7-9 and TRBJ1-2): DTGVSQNPRHKITKRGQNVTFRCDPISEHNRLYWYRQTLGQGPEFLTYFQNEAQLEKSRLLSDRFSAERPKGSFSTLEIQRTEQGDSAMYLCASSAGDITNYGYTFGSGTRLTVV.

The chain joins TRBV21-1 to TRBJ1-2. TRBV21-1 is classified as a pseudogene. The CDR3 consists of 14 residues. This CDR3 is CASSKRTCNYGYTF. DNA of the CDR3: TGTGCCAGCAGCAAACGGACCTGTAACTATGGCTACACCTTC.

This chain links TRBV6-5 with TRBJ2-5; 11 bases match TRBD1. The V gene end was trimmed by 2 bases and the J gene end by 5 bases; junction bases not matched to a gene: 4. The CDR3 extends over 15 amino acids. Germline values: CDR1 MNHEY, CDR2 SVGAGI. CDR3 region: CASSYGTGGRETQYF. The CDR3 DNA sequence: TGTGCCAGCAGTTACGGGACAGGGGGGAGGGAGACCCAGTACTTC.

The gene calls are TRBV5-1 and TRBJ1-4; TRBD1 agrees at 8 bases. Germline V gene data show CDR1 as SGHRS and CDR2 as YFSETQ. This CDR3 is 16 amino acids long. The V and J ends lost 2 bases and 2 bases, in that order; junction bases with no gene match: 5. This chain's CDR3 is CASSFQGAETNEKLFF. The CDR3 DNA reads TGCGCCAGCAGCTTCCAGGGGGCCGAGACTAATGAAAAACTGTTTTTT.

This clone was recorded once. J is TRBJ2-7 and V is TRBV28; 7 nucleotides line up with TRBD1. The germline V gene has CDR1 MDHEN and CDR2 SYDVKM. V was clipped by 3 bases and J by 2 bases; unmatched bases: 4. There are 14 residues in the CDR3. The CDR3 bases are TGTGCCAGCAGTTTCGACAGGGCGGCCTACGAGCAGTACTTC. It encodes CASSFDRAAYEQYF.

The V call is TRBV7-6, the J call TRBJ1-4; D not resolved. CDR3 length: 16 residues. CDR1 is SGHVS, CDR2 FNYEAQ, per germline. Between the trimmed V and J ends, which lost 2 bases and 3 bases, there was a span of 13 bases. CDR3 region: CASSLNVLRSNEKLFF. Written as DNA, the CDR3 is TGTGCCAGCAGCTTAAACGTGTTGCGATCTAATGAAAAACTGTTTTTT.